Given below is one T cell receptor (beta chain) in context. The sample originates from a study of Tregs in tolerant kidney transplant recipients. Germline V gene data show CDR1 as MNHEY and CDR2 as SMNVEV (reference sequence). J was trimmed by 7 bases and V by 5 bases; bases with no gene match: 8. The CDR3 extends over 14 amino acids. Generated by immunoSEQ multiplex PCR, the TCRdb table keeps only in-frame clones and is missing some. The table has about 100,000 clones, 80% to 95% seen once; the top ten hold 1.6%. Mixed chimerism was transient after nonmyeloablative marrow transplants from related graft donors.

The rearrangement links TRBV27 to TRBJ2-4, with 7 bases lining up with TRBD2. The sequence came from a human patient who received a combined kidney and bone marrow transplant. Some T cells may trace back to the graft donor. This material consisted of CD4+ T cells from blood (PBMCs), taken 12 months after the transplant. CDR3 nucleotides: TGTGCCAGCAGTCCACCGGGGGGTATCAACATTCAGTACTTC. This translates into CASSPPGGINIQYF.